The next 29 T cell receptor beta chains were all read from a single sample in a study of Graves' ophthalmopathy and Graves' hyperthyroidism. The authors amplified TCR beta CDR3 regions from RNA transcripts. The first-round RT-PCR employed HTBI primers together with the Qiagen OneStep RT-PCR kit. A multiplex PCR was then performed as the second round. MiXCR, applied by TCRdb to the multiplex PCR reads, yields one record per CDR3 protein. The sample has about 740,000 distinct CDR3 sequences, 40% seen once. The specimen sequenced was peripheral blood. The receptors derive from an adult man with Graves' ophthalmopathy.

In its sample, this clonotype was seen many times. For the CDR3, the DNA is TGTGCCACCAGTGATTCTCGGACAGGGGGACATAGCAATCAGCCCCAGCATTTT. Translation gives CATSDSRTGGHSNQPQHF. V usage is TRBV24-1 and J usage is TRBJ1-5; TRBD1 matches at 10 bases. The CDR3 contains 18 residues. CDR1 and CDR2 (germline): KGHDR, SFDVKD. V was pared by 2 bases and J by 0 bases, with 6 bases of the junction left unmatched.

V gene TRBV5-1 combines with J gene TRBJ2-5, with D perhaps matching TRBD2 (6 bases). CDR1 and CDR2 (germline): SGHRS, YFSETQ. Trimming cost V 4 bases and J 1 base, with 23 bases left between them. The CDR3 extends over 18 amino acids. In DNA, the CDR3 is TGCGCCAGCAGCGTAGCCCTTTTTGGTAGCGGTGGCCAAGAGACCCAGTACTTC. It specifies CASSVALFGSGGQETQYF.

On this clonotype: With a much larger clone just one base away, this may be a read error. The chain has TRBV7-9 and TRBJ1-5; D is unclear. CDR3 length equals 13 residues. Trimming pared 4 bases from V and 3 bases from J, leaving 7 bases between. CDR1 and CDR2 (germline): SEHNR, FQNEAQ (reference sequence). The CDR3 coding sequence is TGTGCCAGCAGCTCGCTCGTCAATCAGCCCCAGCATTTT. It encodes CASSSLVNQPQHF.

This clonotype was recorded many times. This rearrangement joins TRBV15 to TRBJ2-1; unclear D gene. This CDR3 contains 13 residues. The germline V gene has CDR1 LNHNV and CDR2 YYDKDF (reference sequence). Trimming removed 3 bases from V and 7 bases from J, with 10 bases in between. As DNA, the CDR3 is TGTGCCACCAGCAGTGGTGGGGTAAATGAGCAGTTCTTC. This translates into CATSSGGVNEQFF.

The chain employs TRBV20-1 and TRBJ1-5, with a weak D call TRBD1 (6 bases). Germline-derived CDR1 and CDR2 are DFQATT and SNEGSKA (reference sequence). The CDR3 extends over 15 amino acids. V dropped 6 bases and J dropped 3 bases, with 18 bases sitting between them. The CDR3, as DNA: TGCAGTGCCAAATCAACTAGGGGGGTCAATCAGCCCCAGCATTTT. Protein sequence: CSAKSTRGVNQPQHF.

The chain has TRBV29-1 and TRBJ2-5, with TRBD2 matching 7 bases. This CDR3 comprises 14 residues. Germline V gene data show CDR1 as SQVTM and CDR2 as ANQGSEA. With 8 bases clipped from V and 5 bases from J, the junction kept 14 bases outside the gene matches. CDR3 nucleotide sequence: TGCAGCAGCGCCACGGGCTCCGGGAGGGAGACCCAGTACTTC. Translation: CSSATGSGRETQYF.

There are a few counts of this clonotype. The rearrangement uses TRBV5-6 and TRBJ1-4, with a tentative D call TRBD1 (6 bases). The CDR3 totals 16 residues. In germline, CDR1 is SGHDT, CDR2 YYEEEE. V was shortened by 4 bases and J by 9 bases, with 22 bases between the two germline ends. As DNA, the CDR3 is TGTGCCAGCAGCCAAGATGCGGGACAAACCTCCCAAAAACTGTTTTTT. Protein product: CASSQDAGQTSQKLFF. Combining the CDR3 with reference TRBV5-6 and TRBJ1-4 gives the whole variable domain DAGVTQSPTHLIKTRGQQVTLRCSPKSGHDTVSWYQQALGQGPQFIFQYYEEEERQRGNFPDRFSGHQFPNYSSELNVNALLLGDSALYLCASSQDAGQTSQKLFFGSGTQLSVL.

This chain links TRBV12-3 or TRBV12-4 with TRBJ2-7; 12 nucleotides line up with TRBD1. The CDR3 runs 15 residues. The V and J ends lost 6 bases and 4 bases, in that order; junction bases with no gene match: 7. The CDR3 DNA sequence: TGTGCCAGCAGAGGAGGGGACAGGGGGCAGTACGAGCAGTACTTC. This gives the protein CASRGGDRGQYEQYF.

J is TRBJ1-5 and V is TRBV24-1; no definite D call. CDR3 length: 15 residues. The germline V gene encodes CDR1 KGHDR and CDR2 SFDVKD. The V and J ends lost 4 bases and 5 bases respectively, with 14 bases between them. The CDR3: CATSDRYTGDQPQHF. The DNA of the CDR3 is TGTGCCACCAGTGACCGATACACCGGGGATCAGCCCCAGCATTTT.

The chain carries TRBV15 and TRBJ2-7; D unresolved. This CDR3 has 16 residues. Germline CDR1 LNHNV, CDR2 YYDKDF (reference sequence). Trimming shortened V by 1 base and J by 4 bases, and 17 bases separated the two germline ends. The chain's CDR3 is CATSRGRTWEWYEQYF. DNA for the CDR3: TGTGCCACCAGCAGAGGAAGGACGTGGGAATGGTACGAGCAGTACTTC.

Regarding this clonotype: A read error may be the cause here, since a much bigger clone is one base away. Since the CDR3 does not end with the conserved phenylalanine or tryptophan, this likely comes from a read error. The V and J genes are TRBV9 and TRBJ1-2; tentatively, D is TRBD1 (6 bases). There are 16 residues in the CDR3. The germline V gene has CDR1 SGDLS and CDR2 YYNGEE. V was clipped by 0 bases and J by 6 bases, with 18 bases between them. CDR3 nucleotides: TGTGCCAGCAGCGTAGCTGGTTCGATGGGGGGCGATGGCTACACCCTC. It codes for CASSVAGSMGGDGYTL.

Concerning this clonotype: The germline gene is not matched at one end of the junction; a read error may be the cause. This chain links TRBV7-9 with TRBJ2-5; 7 bases match TRBD2. The germline gives CDR1 SEHNR, CDR2 FQNEAQ (reference sequence). This CDR3 spans 11 amino acids. DNA for the CDR3: TGTGCCAGCAGCCAGCGGGACTCCCAATACTTC. Translated: CASSQRDSQYF. Full variable domain (rest looked up from reference TRBV7-9 and TRBJ2-5): DTGVSQNPRHKITKRGQNVTFRCDPISEHNRLYWYRQTLGQGPEFLTYFQNEAQLEKSRLLSDRFSAERPKGSFSTLEIQRTEQGDSAMYLCASSQRDSQYFGPGTRLLVL.

CDR3 DNA: TGCAGTGCTAGACCGGGACTAGCGGGGATTAAGACCCAGTACTTC. As protein: CSARPGLAGIKTQYF. The chain has TRBV20-1 and TRBJ2-5; TRBD2 matches 13 bases. Looked up from germline, CDR1 is DFQATT and CDR2 is SNEGSKA (reference sequence). CDR3 size: 15 residues. J was trimmed by 6 bases and V by 2 bases; bases with no gene match: 6.

This clonotype has a single count. The rearrangement joins TRBV19 to TRBJ1-1; 9 nucleotides line up with TRBD1. Trimming cost V 5 bases and J 2 bases; bases outside gene matches: 15. From germline, CDR1 is LNHDA and CDR2 SQIVND (reference sequence). There are 18 residues in the CDR3. In nucleotides, the CDR3 is TGTGCCAGTAGTTCCTCCTCCGGGACAGGGACCATAAACACTGAAGCTTTCTTT. It specifies CASSSSSGTGTINTEAFF. The full variable domain, rest sourced from reference TRBV19 and TRBJ1-1, is DGGITQSPKYLFRKEGQNVTLSCEQNLNHDAMYWYRQDPGQGLRLIYYSQIVNDFQKGDIAEGYSVSREKKESFPLTVTSAQKNPTAFYLCASSSSSGTGTINTEAFFGQGTRLTVV.

About this clonotype itself: This may come from a read error, since a much larger clone is one base off. V and J are TRBV7-9 and TRBJ2-2; D is perhaps TRBD1 or TRBD2 (5 bases each). CDR3 length: 12 amino acids. CDR1 and CDR2 from the germline V gene are SEHNR and FQNEAQ (reference sequence). The CDR3 protein is CASSLVRGEPFF. In DNA, the CDR3 is TGTGCCAGCAGCTTAGTTCGAGGGGAGCCGTTTTTT.

This sequence joins TRBV15 and TRBJ1-2; 8 bases align to TRBD1. CDR1 LNHNV and CDR2 YYDKDF come from the germline V gene (reference sequence). V was pared by 4 bases and J by 1 base, with 11 bases of the junction left unmatched. The CDR3 totals 17 residues. The CDR3 bases are TGTGCCACCAGCATATACAGGGGGTTTCCGAGTAACTATGGCTACACCTTC. Residues: CATSIYRGFPSNYGYTF.

J is TRBJ1-2 and V is TRBV19, with 11 bases that match TRBD1. CDR1 and CDR2 from the germline V gene are LNHDA and SQIVND (reference sequence). This CDR3 comprises 14 residues. After removal of 7 bases from V and 6 bases from J, the junction contained 7 bases not matched to a gene. CDR3 in amino acids: CASKRTGGPDGYTF. The CDR3 DNA is TGTGCCAGTAAAAGGACAGGGGGCCCGGATGGCTACACCTTC.

This clonotype was observed many times. The chain has TRBV20-1 and TRBJ2-7, with unresolved D. The CDR3 sequence is 14 residues long. CDR1 and CDR2 (germline): DFQATT, SNEGSKA (reference sequence). V lost 4 bases and J lost 2, with 15 bases in between. CDR3 bases: TGCAGTGCTAAAGTTAGTGGATTTGCCTACGAGCAGTACTTC. It yields the protein CSAKVSGFAYEQYF.

This clonotype was observed a few times. The chain combines TRBV2 with TRBJ2-3; D is undetermined. Germline CDR1 reads SNHLY; CDR2 reads FYNNEI. The CDR3 is 12 residues long. Trimming removed 7 bases from V and 5 bases from J, with 10 bases in between. CDR3 in DNA: TGTGCCAGCACTCTTTCAAAAGATACGCAGTATTTT. Translated: CASTLSKDTQYF. Drawing the rest from reference TRBV2 and TRBJ2-3, the complete variable domain is EPEVTQTPSHQVTQMGQEVILRCVPISNHLYFYWYRQILGQKVEFLVSFYNNEISEKSEIFDDQFSVERPDGSNFTLKIRSTKLEDSAMYFCASTLSKDTQYFGPGTRLTVL.

In its sample, this clonotype was seen many times. The chain is built from TRBV20-1 and TRBJ2-5; 7 bases fit TRBD1. This CDR3 contains 13 residues. CDR1 is DFQATT, CDR2 SNEGSKA, per germline (reference sequence). V lost 6 bases to trimming and J lost 3 bases; unmatched junction nucleotides: 7. The CDR3 coding sequence is TGCAGTGCACCTCGACAGGGTGAAGAGACCCAGTACTTC. It is translated as CSAPRQGEETQYF.

The rearrangement joins TRBV7-9 to TRBJ1-5; the D is unclear. This CDR3 has 16 residues. CDR1 is SEHNR, CDR2 FQNEAQ, per germline (reference sequence). Between the trimmed V and J ends, which lost 1 base and 5 bases, there was a span of 15 bases. CDR3 region: CASSLGSGNKYQPQHF. The DNA of the CDR3 is TGTGCCAGCAGCTTAGGCAGTGGGAACAAATATCAGCCCCAGCATTTT.

The chain employs TRBV29-1 and TRBJ2-2; D ambiguous. The CDR3 contains 12 residues. Germline CDR1 is SQVTM and CDR2 is ANQGSEA. Trimming shortened V by 7 bases and J by 4 bases, and 10 bases separated the two germline ends. This CDR3 reads CSETRLTGELFF. CDR3 DNA sequence: TGCAGCGAGACGCGACTCACCGGGGAGCTGTTTTTT.

A few counts support this clonotype. The rearrangement uses TRBV19 and TRBJ1-2, with no clear D. There are 13 residues in the CDR3. Germline assignment: CDR1 LNHDA and CDR2 SQIVND (reference sequence). V was pared by 5 bases and J by 8 bases, with 15 bases between. Written as DNA, the CDR3 is TGTGCCAGTAGTTCGGCTCCAATGGGCGGCTACACCTTC. Its protein is CASSSAPMGGYTF.

In its sample, this clonotype was seen many times. CDR3 sequence reads: CASSGTRSSGNTIYF. The CDR3 DNA is TGTGCCAGCAGTGGTACAAGAAGCTCTGGAAACACCATATATTTT. The rearrangement uses TRBV2 and TRBJ1-3; D remains unclear. V was clipped by 4 bases and J by 0 bases, with 10 bases between them. The CDR3 runs 15 residues. Per the germline V gene, CDR1 is SNHLY and CDR2 is FYNNEI.

In this sample, this clonotype turned up many times. This CDR3 reads CASSRRGVRNPGAYEQYF. CDR3 in DNA: TGTGCCAGCAGCCGCCGCGGGGTACGGAATCCTGGGGCCTACGAGCAGTACTTC. The rearrangement links TRBV11-2 to TRBJ2-7, with a weak D call TRBD2 (6 bases). CDR3 length: 18 residues. The V end lost 5 bases, the J end lost 2 bases, and 25 bases lay between the germline ends. Per germline, CDR1 SGHAT and CDR2 FQNNGV.

This clonotype has only a few counts. The rearrangement uses TRBV14 and TRBJ1-2, with 9 bases that match TRBD1. Germline CDR1 is SGHDN and CDR2 is FVKESK. The CDR3 consists of 14 residues. Trimming at V came to 4 bases and at J to 7 bases, leaving 7 bases not matched to a gene. The CDR3 DNA is TGTGCCAGCAGCCCAGACAGGGGGGTTTCTGGCTACACCTTC. Its protein is CASSPDRGVSGYTF. Full variable domain (remainder filled in from reference TRBV14 and TRBJ1-2): EAGVTQFPSHSVIEKGQTVTLRCDPISGHDNLYWYRRVMGKEIKFLLHFVKESKQDESGMPNNRFLAERTGGTYSTLKVQPAELEDSGVYFCASSPDRGVSGYTFGSGTRLTVV.

This clonotype was seen a few times. The V gene is TRBV15, the J gene TRBJ2-5, with 8 bases that match TRBD2. Germline-derived CDR1 and CDR2 are LNHNV and YYDKDF (reference sequence). The CDR3 loop spans 15 amino acids. V shed 0 bases and J 5 bases; nucleotides not matched to a gene: 5. The CDR3 DNA reads as TGTGCCACCAGCAGAGATCGCGGGGGGCGGGAGACCCAGTACTTC. It specifies CATSRDRGGRETQYF. Drawing the rest from reference TRBV15 and TRBJ2-5, the complete variable domain is DAMVIQNPRYQVTQFGKPVTLSCSQTLNHNVMYWYQQKSSQAPKLLFHYYDKDFNNEADTPDNFQSRRPNTSFCFLDIRSPGLGDTAMYLCATSRDRGGRETQYFGPGTRLLVL.

A few counts support this clonotype. V usage is TRBV7-9 and J usage is TRBJ2-7; D could derive from TRBD1 or TRBD2 (5 bases each). CDR1 and CDR2 (germline): SEHNR, FQNEAQ (reference sequence). With 1 base removed from V and 2 bases from J, the gap between germline ends came to 12 bases. This CDR3 comprises 15 residues. CDR3 amino acids: CASSLGGTSAYEQYF. CDR3 DNA: TGTGCCAGCAGCTTAGGGGGGACCTCCGCCTACGAGCAGTACTTC. Based on the CDR3 plus reference TRBV7-9 and TRBJ2-7, the full variable domain is DTGVSQNPRHKITKRGQNVTFRCDPISEHNRLYWYRQTLGQGPEFLTYFQNEAQLEKSRLLSDRFSAERPKGSFSTLEIQRTEQGDSAMYLCASSLGGTSAYEQYFGPGTRLTVT.

A remark on this clonotype: A much larger clone is a single base away; this may be a read error. The rearrangement uses TRBV20-1 and TRBJ1-2; 8 nucleotides match TRBD1. Germline V lookup: CDR1 DFQATT, CDR2 SNEGSKA (reference sequence). The CDR3 totals 13 residues. V trimming: 4 bases; J trimming: 12 bases; junction bases outside the gene matches: 13. CDR3 bases: TGCAGTGCTACCCAGACAGGGGAAGGGGGCAACACCTTC. The encoded protein is CSATQTGEGGNTF.